These 23 T cell receptor beta chains originate from one sample sequenced in a study of blood T cell repertoires in COVID-19. Data came from immunoSEQ multiplex PCR; TCRdb stores just in-frame clones and leaves some out. The repertoire holds 250,000 or so clones, with approximately 81% as singletons. The source material was peripheral blood. The receptors derive from a man aged 60-69 years with acute or convalescent COVID-19.

V gene TRBV27 combines with J gene TRBJ1-1, with TRBD1 matching 10 bases. The CDR3 contains 13 residues. The germline CDR1 and CDR2 sequences are MNHEY and SMNVEV (reference sequence). The V and J ends lost 9 bases and 8 bases, in that order; junction bases with no gene match: 9. The CDR3 loop is CASWWWDRGEAFF. DNA for the CDR3: TGTGCCAGTTGGTGGTGGGACAGGGGCGAAGCTTTCTTT.

The rearrangement uses TRBV3-1 (or the pseudogene TRBV3-2) and TRBJ1-5; 12 nucleotides match TRBD1. The V gene end was trimmed by 4 bases and the J gene end by 6 bases; junction bases not matched to a gene: 7. Per the germline V gene, CDR1 is LGHDT and CDR2 is YNNKEL (reference sequence). The length of the CDR3 is 16 residues. CDR3 amino acids: CASSPGTGGLGQPQHF. CDR3 in DNA: TGTGCCAGCAGCCCAGGGACAGGGGGCCTCGGTCAGCCCCAGCATTTT.

The DNA of the CDR3 is TGTGCCAGCGGTTGGGGGGACACCGGGGAGCTGTTTTTT. Translating it yields CASGWGDTGELFF. The chain is built from TRBV7-3 and TRBJ2-2; tentative D call: TRBD2 (6 bases). Between the trimmed V and J ends, which lost 8 bases and 3 bases, there was a span of 10 bases. The CDR3 is made up of 13 amino acids. Per germline, CDR1 SGHTA and CDR2 FQGTGA.

The chain is built from TRBV3-1 (or the pseudogene TRBV3-2) and TRBJ1-1, with D tentatively TRBD1 (6 bases). The CDR3 covers 14 residues. V was clipped by 5 bases and J by 4 bases, with 14 bases between them. The germline V gene has CDR1 LGHDT and CDR2 YNNKEL (reference sequence). The CDR3 reads CASSAWGQGTEAFF. The DNA for the CDR3 is TGTGCCAGCAGCGCCTGGGGGCAGGGCACTGAAGCTTTCTTT.

This clone has just a few counts. V and J are TRBV4-2 and TRBJ2-5, with 8 bases fitting TRBD2. The V gene end was trimmed by 1 base and the J gene end by 1 base; junction bases not matched to a gene: 2. The CDR3 is 15 amino acids. The germline CDR1 and CDR2 sequences are LGHNA and YNFKEQ. CDR3 coding DNA: TGTGCCAGCAGCCAAGCGGGGGGGATCCAAGAGACCCAGTACTTC. This translates into CASSQAGGIQETQYF.

This clone was counted a few times. This chain uses TRBV5-1 with TRBJ2-7, with D maybe TRBD1 (5 bases). The CDR3 has 14 residues. V lost 4 bases and J 5 bases, leaving 16 bases between the germline ends. Germline V gives CDR1 SGHRS, CDR2 YFSETQ. The chain's CDR3 is CASSRPGIAHEQYF. The DNA of the CDR3 is TGCGCCAGCAGCCGTCCAGGGATTGCCCACGAGCAGTACTTC. Variable domain in full (rest from reference TRBV5-1 and TRBJ2-7): KAGVTQTPRYLIKTRGQQVTLSCSPISGHRSVSWYQQTPGQGLQFLFEYFSETQRNKGNFPGRFSGRQFSNSRSEMNVSTLELGDSALYLCASSRPGIAHEQYFGPGTRLTVT.

This chain joins TRBV12-3 or TRBV12-4 and TRBJ2-3; D ambiguous. The CDR3 is 12 residues long. V was clipped by 5 bases and J by 4 bases, with 7 bases between them. Written as DNA, the CDR3 is TGTGCCAGCAGTGGAGTTCCAGATACGCAGTATTTT. Residues: CASSGVPDTQYF.

V gene TRBV5-1 combines with J gene TRBJ2-2, with D uncertain. Germline CDR1 reads SGHRS; CDR2 reads YFSETQ. The CDR3 consists of 17 residues. V shed 7 bases and J shed 5 bases, with 24 bases lying between them. The CDR3 sequence is CASGPHAQVPSTGELFF. DNA of the CDR3: TGCGCCAGCGGTCCTCATGCTCAGGTCCCGAGTACCGGGGAGCTGTTTTTT. Full variable domain (rest looked up from reference TRBV5-1 and TRBJ2-2): KAGVTQTPRYLIKTRGQQVTLSCSPISGHRSVSWYQQTPGQGLQFLFEYFSETQRNKGNFPGRFSGRQFSNSRSEMNVSTLELGDSALYLCASGPHAQVPSTGELFFGEGSRLTVL.

The chain combines TRBV6-5 with TRBJ2-7, with 9 bases fitting TRBD1. The CDR3 loop spans 13 amino acids. Germline CDR1 MNHEY, CDR2 SVGAGI. Trimming cost V 8 bases and J 4 bases; bases outside gene matches: 6. In DNA, the CDR3 is TGTGCCAGCCGGGACAGGGACTTTTACGAGCAGTACTTC. Translation: CASRDRDFYEQYF.

This rearrangement joins TRBV19 to TRBJ2-3; possibly TRBD2 for D (6 bases). The CDR3 sequence is 14 residues long. Looked up from germline, CDR1 is LNHDA and CDR2 is SQIVND (reference sequence). V lost 5 bases and J 4 bases, leaving 13 bases between the germline ends. This CDR3 is CASSRVGGADTQYF. The DNA for the CDR3 is TGTGCCAGTAGTCGAGTAGGAGGGGCAGATACGCAGTATTTT.

The chain combines TRBV30 with TRBJ1-1; TRBD1 matches at 7 bases. The CDR3 sequence is 10 residues long. Germline trimming cut 5 bases from V and 10 bases from J; bases unmatched to any gene: 4. Germline CDR1 reads GTSNPN; CDR2 reads SVGIG (reference sequence). CDR3 sequence: CAWARQGAFF. CDR3 in DNA: TGTGCCTGGGCTAGACAGGGAGCTTTCTTT.

This chain joins TRBV28 and TRBJ2-7; TRBD2 might be the D (6 bases). CDR1 is MDHEN and CDR2 is SYDVKM in the germline V gene. The V end was cut by 8 bases, the J end by 1 base, with 12 bases between. This CDR3 comprises 13 residues. CDR3 sequence reads: CASRGTDSYEQYF. The CDR3 nucleotides read TGTGCCAGCCGCGGGACGGATTCCTACGAGCAGTACTTC.

The genes are TRBV21-1 and TRBJ1-2; the table names TRBD1, a call not compared with the DNA. TRBV21-1 is listed as a pseudogene. The CDR3 is 19 amino acids. The CDR3 reads CASSKGGSGRDRGGYGYTF. DNA of the CDR3: TGTGCCAGCAGCAAAGGTGGATCGGGGCGGGACAGGGGTGGATATGGCTACACCTTC.

The chain is built from TRBV3-1 (or the pseudogene TRBV3-2) and TRBJ1-2; D not certain. Germline assignment: CDR1 LGHDT and CDR2 YNNKEL (reference sequence). The V gene lost 0 bases and the J gene lost 4 bases, with 9 bases spanning the gap. The CDR3 has 14 amino acids. Here the CDR3 DNA reads TGTGCCAGCAGCCAAGAAGAGTCAACCTATGGCTACACCTTC. Amino acids: CASSQEESTYGYTF.

The chain employs TRBV5-4 and TRBJ2-5; TRBD1 matches at 7 bases. The CDR3 sequence is 15 residues long. V was pared by 3 bases and J by 4 bases, with 9 bases of the junction left unmatched. The germline V gene encodes CDR1 SGHNT and CDR2 YYREEE (reference sequence). CDR3 DNA sequence: TGTGCCAGCAGCTCCGGCACACAGGGGCGAGAGACCCAGTACTTC. It yields the protein CASSSGTQGRETQYF.

The gene calls are TRBV1 and TRBJ2-2; the listed D gene, TRBD2, was not tested against the DNA. TRBV1 is an annotated pseudogene. The CDR3 totals 14 residues. Here the CDR3 DNA reads TGCACCAGCAGCCAAGTGGGGGGGACCGGGGAGCTGTTTTTT. Its protein is CTSSQVGGTGELFF.

This clone was seen just once. Other DNA sequences in the sample encode the same CDR3. The rearrangement uses TRBV5-1 and TRBJ2-5, with 8 bases aligning to TRBD2. In germline, CDR1 is SGHRS, CDR2 YFSETQ. The CDR3 contains 16 residues. V shed 0 bases, J shed 2 bases, and the junction held 6 bases outside the gene matches. CDR3 region: CASSLEPGGAQETQYF. The CDR3 nucleotides read TGCGCCAGCAGCTTGGAACCGGGAGGGGCTCAAGAGACCCAGTACTTC.

This clone occurred a few times. The gene calls are TRBV4-1 and TRBJ2-5, with 14 nucleotides matching TRBD2. The CDR3 has 16 amino acids. V was pared by 4 bases and J by 5 bases, with 6 bases of the junction left unmatched. The germline gives CDR1 MGHRA, CDR2 YSYEKL. The CDR3: CASSLGTSGSSETQYF. The DNA for the CDR3 is TGCGCCAGCAGCCTGGGGACTAGCGGGAGCTCCGAGACCCAGTACTTC.

CDR3 sequence reads: CASSIDRPMGEQYF. The CDR3 DNA sequence: TGTGCCAGTAGTATCGACAGGCCAATGGGGGAGCAGTACTTC. The gene calls are TRBV19 and TRBJ2-7; a possible D gene is TRBD1 (6 bases). Trimming took 3 bases from V and 7 from J, leaving 16 bases between them. CDR1 is LNHDA and CDR2 is SQIVND in the germline V gene (reference sequence). The CDR3 sequence is 14 residues long.

The gene calls are TRBV10-3 and TRBJ2-3; the match to TRBD2 covers 8 bases. This CDR3 is built from 14 residues. J was trimmed by 1 base and V by 10 bases; bases with no gene match: 7. From germline, CDR1 is ENHRY and CDR2 SYGVKD. This CDR3 reads CATSGRDGTDTQYF. Here the CDR3 DNA reads TGTGCCACCTCCGGGAGGGATGGCACAGATACGCAGTATTTT.

The gene calls are TRBV28 and TRBJ2-7, with 11 nucleotides matching TRBD2. The V gene end was trimmed by 2 bases and the J gene end by 4 bases; junction bases not matched to a gene: 4. The CDR3 length is 15 residues. Germline V CDR1 and CDR2: MDHEN, SYDVKM. CDR3 in DNA: TGTGCCAGCAGTTTAAGGGGGACTAGCGGTTACGAGCAGTACTTC. Residues: CASSLRGTSGYEQYF.

This clone was detected once. The chain joins TRBV15 to TRBJ2-3; 8 positions agree with TRBD2. Per germline, CDR1 LNHNV and CDR2 YYDKDF (reference sequence). The trim removed 5 bases at V and 0 bases at J, leaving 7 bases unmatched. The CDR3 sequence is 16 residues long. The CDR3 bases are TGTGCCACCAGCCGCAGAGCTAGCGGGAGCACAGATACGCAGTATTTT. This encodes CATSRRASGSTDTQYF.

CDR3 residues: CASSPSREGSEQYF. As DNA, the CDR3 is TGTGCCAGCTCACCATCCAGGGAGGGGTCCGAGCAGTACTTC. This rearrangement joins TRBV18 to TRBJ2-7; the match to TRBD2 covers 7 bases. The CDR3 length is 14 residues. V gave up 2 bases and J gave up 6 bases; unmatched junction bases: 7. Germline values: CDR1 KGHSH, CDR2 LQKENI.